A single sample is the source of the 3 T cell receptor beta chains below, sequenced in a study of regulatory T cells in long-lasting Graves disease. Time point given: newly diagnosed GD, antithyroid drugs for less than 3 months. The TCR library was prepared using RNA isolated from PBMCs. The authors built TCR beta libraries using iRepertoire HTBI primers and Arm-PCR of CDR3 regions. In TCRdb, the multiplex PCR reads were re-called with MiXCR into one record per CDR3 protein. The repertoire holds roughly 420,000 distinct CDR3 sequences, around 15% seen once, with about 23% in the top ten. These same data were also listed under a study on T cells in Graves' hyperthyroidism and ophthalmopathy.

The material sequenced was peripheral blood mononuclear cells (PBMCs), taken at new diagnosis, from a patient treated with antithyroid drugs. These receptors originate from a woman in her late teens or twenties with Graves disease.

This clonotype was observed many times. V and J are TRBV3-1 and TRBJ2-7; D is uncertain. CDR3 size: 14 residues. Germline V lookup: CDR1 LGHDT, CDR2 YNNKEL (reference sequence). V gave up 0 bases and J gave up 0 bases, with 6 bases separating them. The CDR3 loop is CASSQERSSYEQYF. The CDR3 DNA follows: TGTGCCAGCAGCCAAGAGAGGAGCTCCTACGAGCAGTACTTC.

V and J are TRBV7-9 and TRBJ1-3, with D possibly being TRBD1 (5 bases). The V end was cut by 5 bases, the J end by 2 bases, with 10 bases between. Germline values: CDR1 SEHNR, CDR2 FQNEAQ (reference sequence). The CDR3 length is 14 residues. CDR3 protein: CASSPGRTGNTIYF. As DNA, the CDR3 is TGTGCCAGCAGCCCGGGACGGACTGGAAACACCATATATTTT.

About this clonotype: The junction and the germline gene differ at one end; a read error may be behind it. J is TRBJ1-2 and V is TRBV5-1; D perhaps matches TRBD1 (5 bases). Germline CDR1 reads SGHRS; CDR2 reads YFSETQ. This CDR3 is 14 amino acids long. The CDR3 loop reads CASSLGAGTGGYTF. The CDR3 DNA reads TGTGCCAGCAGCCTTGGAGCTGGGACCGGGGGCTACACCTTC.